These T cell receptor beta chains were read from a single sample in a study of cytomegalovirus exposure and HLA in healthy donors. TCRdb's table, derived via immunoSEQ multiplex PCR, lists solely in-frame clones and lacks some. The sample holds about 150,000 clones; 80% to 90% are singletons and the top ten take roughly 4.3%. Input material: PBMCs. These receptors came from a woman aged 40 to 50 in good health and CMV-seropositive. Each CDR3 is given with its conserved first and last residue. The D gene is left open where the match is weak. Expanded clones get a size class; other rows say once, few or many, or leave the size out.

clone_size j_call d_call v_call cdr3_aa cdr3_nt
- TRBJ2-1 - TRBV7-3 CASSPETGRNEQFF TGTGCCAGCAGCCCAGAAACGGGTAGGAATGAGCAGTTCTTC
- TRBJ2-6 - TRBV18 CASSPGRGASGANVLTF TGTGCCAGCTCACCGGGACGGGGGGCCTCTGGGGCCAACGTCCTGACTTTC
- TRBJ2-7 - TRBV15 CATSRDNSYEQYF TGTGCCACCAGCCGAGACAACTCCTACGAGCAGTACTTC
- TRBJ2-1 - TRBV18 CASSPAQYNEQFF TGTGCCAGCTCACCAGCCCAGTACAATGAGCAGTTCTTC
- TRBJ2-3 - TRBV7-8 CASSLDQVTDTQYF TGTGCCAGCAGCTTAGATCAGGTCACAGATACGCAGTATTTT
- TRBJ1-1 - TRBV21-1 CASDGRQGQVDTEAFF TGTGCCAGCGATGGGCGGCAGGGGCAGGTGGACACTGAAGCTTTCTTT
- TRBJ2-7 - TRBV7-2 CASSLPSGYEQYF TGTGCCAGCAGCTTACCCAGCGGGTACGAGCAGTACTTC
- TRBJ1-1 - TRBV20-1 CSARRQEAFF TGCAGTGCTCGTCGACAAGAAGCTTTCTTT
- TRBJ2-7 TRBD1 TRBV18 CASSQGQGSSYEQYF TGTGCCAGCTCACAGGGACAGGGATCCTCCTACGAGCAGTACTTC
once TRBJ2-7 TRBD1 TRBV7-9 CASSLIQGAVYEQYF TGTGCCAGCAGCTTAATCCAGGGGGCGGTGTACGAGCAGTACTTC
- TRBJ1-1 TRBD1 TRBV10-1 CASSPGGTEAFF TGCGCCAGCAGTCCAGGGGGAACTGAAGCTTTCTTT
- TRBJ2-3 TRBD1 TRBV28 CASSQGQGRDTQYF TGTGCCAGCAGTCAGGGACAGGGACGGGATACGCAGTATTTT
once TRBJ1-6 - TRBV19 CASTPRGSYNSPLHF TGTGCCAGTACCCCCAGGGGTTCCTATAATTCACCCCTCCACTTT
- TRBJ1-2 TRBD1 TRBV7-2 CASSSTRDSSLGYYGYTF TGTGCCAGCAGCTCCACCCGGGACAGCTCCCTTGGGTACTATGGCTACACCTTC
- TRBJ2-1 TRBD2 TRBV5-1 CASSLRGESYNEQFF TGCGCCAGCAGCTTACGGGGGGAGTCCTACAATGAGCAGTTCTTC
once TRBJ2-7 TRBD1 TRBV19 CASKVTGQASYEQYF TGTGCCAGTAAGGTGACCGGACAGGCCTCCTACGAGCAGTACTTC
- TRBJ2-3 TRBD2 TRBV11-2 CASSGLARGGDTQYF TGTGCCAGCAGCGGACTAGCGAGGGGGGGAGATACGCAGTATTTT
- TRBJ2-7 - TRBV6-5 CASSTGHTTYEQYF TGTGCCAGCAGTACGGGTCATACGACCTACGAGCAGTACTTC
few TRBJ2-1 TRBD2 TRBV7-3 CASSLKPSGGYNEQFF TGTGCCAGCAGCTTAAAGCCTAGCGGGGGTTACAATGAGCAGTTCTTC
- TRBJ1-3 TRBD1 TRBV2 CATGTGGNTIYF TGTGCCACGGGGACAGGAGGAAACACCATATATTTT
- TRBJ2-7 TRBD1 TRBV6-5 CASSTPGQGYEQYF TGTGCCAGCAGTACGCCGGGACAGGGCTACGAGCAGTACTTC
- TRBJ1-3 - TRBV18 CASSPPEGGGNTIYF TGTGCCAGCTCACCACCGGAGGGAGGTGGAAACACCATATATTTT